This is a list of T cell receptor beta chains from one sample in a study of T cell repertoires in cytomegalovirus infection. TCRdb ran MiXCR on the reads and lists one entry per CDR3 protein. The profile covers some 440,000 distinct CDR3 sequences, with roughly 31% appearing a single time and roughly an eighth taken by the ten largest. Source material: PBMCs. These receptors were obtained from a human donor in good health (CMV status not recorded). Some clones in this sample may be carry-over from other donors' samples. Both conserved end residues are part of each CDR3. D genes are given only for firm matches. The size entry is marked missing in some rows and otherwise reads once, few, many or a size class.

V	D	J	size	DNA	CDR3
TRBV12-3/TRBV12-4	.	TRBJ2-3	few	TGTGCCAGCAGTTTTGACTCCCATACGCAGTATTTT	CASSFDSHTQYF
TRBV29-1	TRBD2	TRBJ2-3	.	TGCAGCGCTAAACAGACTAGCGGGGGGCCAGATACGCAGTATTTT	CSAKQTSGGPDTQYF
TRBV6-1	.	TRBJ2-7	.	TGTGCCAGCAGCGGGCCGAAGCCCTACGAGCAGTACTTC	CASSGPKPYEQYF
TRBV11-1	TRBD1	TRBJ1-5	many	TGTGCCAGCAGCTTAGCAATCATCTCCGGGACAGGAATTAATAGCAATCAGCCCCAGCATTTT	CASSLAIISGTGINSNQPQHF
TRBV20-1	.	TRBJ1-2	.	TGCAGTGTAGAAGGTTCTAACTATGGCTACACCTTC	CSVEGSNYGYTF
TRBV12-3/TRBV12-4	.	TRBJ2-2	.	TGTGCCAGCAGTTCCCCGGTCGACTCCGTCACCGGGGAGCTGTTTTTT	CASSSPVDSVTGELFF
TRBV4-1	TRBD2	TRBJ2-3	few	TGCGCCAGCAGCCTCTCGGCTAGCGGGGGGGCCAGCGGCACAGATACGCAGTATTTT	CASSLSASGGASGTDTQYF
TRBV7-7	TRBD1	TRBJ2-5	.	TGTGCCAGCAGCCCCCACCTCGAGGACAGGGCCCAAGAGACCCAGTACTTC	CASSPHLEDRAQETQYF
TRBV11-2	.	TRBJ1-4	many	TGTGCCAGCAGCACCCGGCAGGGAGTTAATGAAAAACTGTTTTTT	CASSTRQGVNEKLFF
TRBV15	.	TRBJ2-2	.	TGTGCCACCAGCCCCCGGGGAGCGAACACCGGGGAGCTGTTTTTT	CATSPRGANTGELFF
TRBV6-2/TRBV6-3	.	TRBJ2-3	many	TGTGCCAGCAGTTACTCACAACAAGATACGCAGTATTTT	CASSYSQQDTQYF
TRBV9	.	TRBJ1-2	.	TGTGCCAGCAGCGCAGACGGGAACTATGGCTACACCTTC	CASSADGNYGYTF
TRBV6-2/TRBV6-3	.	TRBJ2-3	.	TGTGCCAGCATTTACCCGGCAGTTCCGGGACTAGGACAGGCAGATACGCAGTATTTT	CASIYPAVPGLGQADTQYF
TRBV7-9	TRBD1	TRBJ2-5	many	TGTGCCAGCAGCGACAGGGTCCAAGAGACCCAGTACTTC	CASSDRVQETQYF
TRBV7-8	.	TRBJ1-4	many	TGTGCCAGCAGCTTAGCTACAACTAATGAAAAACTGTTTTTT	CASSLATTNEKLFF
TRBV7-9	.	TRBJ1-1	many	TGTGCCAGCAGCTTAGTGGGCCCTCGGGGGACTGAAGCTTTCTTT	CASSLVGPRGTEAFF
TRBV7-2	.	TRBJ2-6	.	TGTGACAGCAGCTTAAGCGGTGCCTCTGGGGCCAACGTCCTGCCTTTC	CDSSLSGASGANVLPF
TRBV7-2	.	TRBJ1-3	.	TGTGCCAGCAGTAGTGGTGGGGTGTCTGGAAACACCATATATTTT	CASSSGGVSGNTIYF
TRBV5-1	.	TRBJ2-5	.	TGCGCCAGCAGCGATGGGCTAGATTTGACCCAGTACTTC	CASSDGLDLTQYF